Below, 3 T cell receptor beta chains from the same sample are listed, as sequenced in a study of control samples from healthy donors and cancer patients. Only in-frame clones appear in the TCRdb table, and some are missing; sequencing was by immunoSEQ multiplex PCR. The table has around 130,000 clones, roughly 88% seen once. Sequencing was carried out using blood. The source of these receptors is a man between 50 and 59 years old in good health.

This CDR3 is CASSGGLADYNEQFF. Written as DNA, the CDR3 is TGTGCCAGCAGCGGCGGACTAGCAGACTACAATGAGCAGTTCTTC. The chain has TRBV5-6 and TRBJ2-1, with TRBD2 identical over 8 bases. Germline loops: CDR1 SGHDT, CDR2 YYEEEE. The CDR3 loop spans 15 amino acids. The V segment lost 4 bases and the J segment 3 bases; nucleotides outside the gene matches: 6.

V is TRBV10-3 and J is TRBJ2-3; D may be TRBD2 (5 bases). In germline, CDR1 is ENHRY, CDR2 SYGVKD. This CDR3 comprises 15 residues. Trimming took off 0 bases at V and 2 bases at J, with 9 bases between the two ends. The CDR3 spells CAISESDGNTDTQYF. For the CDR3, the DNA is TGTGCCATCAGTGAGTCCGACGGGAACACAGATACGCAGTATTTT.

The rearrangement joins TRBV7-7 to TRBJ1-6, with 10 bases aligning to TRBD1. This CDR3 has 15 residues. Germline V gene lookup returns CDR1 SSHAT and CDR2 FNYEAQ (reference sequence). The V segment lost 6 bases and the J segment 8 bases; nucleotides outside the gene matches: 7. The CDR3 nucleotides read TGTGCCAGCAGAAACCCCGGGACAGGGGATTCACCCCTCCACTTT. It codes for CASRNPGTGDSPLHF.